Listed below are T cell receptor beta chains from one sample, sequenced in a study of radiotherapy plus CTLA-4 blockade in lung cancer. Method: immunoSEQ multiplex PCR; TCRdb's copy keeps in-frame clones and lacks some. Of about 72,000 clones in the sample, over 65% were seen once. The sequences come from peripheral blood, collected from a patient treated with radiotherapy plus ipilimumab. These receptors all come from a human donor with non-small cell lung cancer who had a complete response to radiotherapy plus ipilimumab. Each CDR3 is given with its conserved first and last residue. A D gene is named only where the DNA matches it firmly. Where a row states a size, it is once, few, many or the class of an expanded clone; other rows omit it.

-	-	TRBV25-1	TRBJ1-4	TGTGCCGGCAGTAGTCAGCTTGGGGAAAAACTGTTTTTT	CAGSSQLGEKLFF
-	-	TRBV5-5	TRBJ1-5	TGTGCCAGCAGCTTGTGGCAGGGGCGCGGGCAGCCCCAGCATTTT	CASSLWQGRGQPQHF
TRBD1	-	TRBV5-1	TRBJ2-5	TGCGCCAGCAGCTCTGGACAGGGGGCAGAGACCCAGTACTTC	CASSSGQGAETQYF
-	many	TRBV9	TRBJ1-3	TGTGCCAGCAGCGTAGGGTCCGGGTACTTGGACACCATATATTTT	CASSVGSGYLDTIYF
-	-	TRBV5-1	TRBJ2-3	TGCGCCAGCAGCTTGGCCTTTGGCCGCACAGATACGCAGTATTTT	CASSLAFGRTDTQYF
-	few	TRBV28	TRBJ2-7	TGTGCCAGCAGTTGGAGGAGGGGTTTCCCCTACGAGCAGTACTTC	CASSWRRGFPYEQYF
TRBD1	-	TRBV6-5	TRBJ1-3	TGTGCCAGCACCCCGGGAGACAGGGTGACAAACACCATATATTTT	CASTPGDRVTNTIYF
TRBD2	-	TRBV9	TRBJ2-3	TGTGCCAGCAGCGGCCACGCTAGCGGGAGGGGGAACACAGATACGCAGTATTTT	CASSGHASGRGNTDTQYF
TRBD1	-	TRBV18	TRBJ1-5	TGTGCCAGCTCACCAATCCAGGCAGGGGGTTATAGCAATCAGCCCCAGCATTTT	CASSPIQAGGYSNQPQHF
TRBD1	-	TRBV11-3	TRBJ2-5	TGTGCCAGCAGCTTTTCAGGGGGCCAAGAGACCCAGTACTTC	CASSFSGGQETQYF
TRBD1	-	TRBV30	TRBJ1-1	TGTGCCTGGAGTGTGCAGGGGGCGCAGGACACTGAAGCTTTCTTT	CAWSVQGAQDTEAFF
-	-	TRBV4-1	TRBJ2-7	TGCGCCAGCAGCCAAGAAAAGGTCCTTCGCACCTACGAGCAGTACTTC	CASSQEKVLRTYEQYF
-	-	TRBV5-1	TRBJ1-1	TGCGCCAGCAGCTTGGAATTAAGCACTGAAGCTTTCTTT	CASSLELSTEAFF
-	-	TRBV14	TRBJ1-1	TGTGCCAGCGGGCGGTCCACTGAAGCTTTCTTT	CASGRSTEAFF
TRBD2	-	TRBV5-8	TRBJ2-5	TGTGCCAGCAGCGTGACCGGGACTAGCGGGGGAGAGACCCAGTACTTC	CASSVTGTSGGETQYF
TRBD1	-	TRBV19	TRBJ1-4	TGTGCCAGTAGTATACGACAGGGCACTAATGAAAAACTGTTTTTT	CASSIRQGTNEKLFF
TRBD1	-	TRBV30	TRBJ1-2	TGTGCCTGGAGTGTGATGTTTGGACAGGGGGCGATTGGCTACACCTTC	CAWSVMFGQGAIGYTF
-	-	TRBV25-1	TRBJ1-5	TGTGCCAGCAGTCTCACGGGGGGGAATCAGCCCCAGCATTTT	CASSLTGGNQPQHF
-	few	TRBV10-3	TRBJ2-1	TGTGCCATCAGTGAGTCGAGCGGGACAGGAGGAACTGAGCAGTTCTTC	CAISESSGTGGTEQFF
-	-	TRBV6-1	TRBJ1-1	TGTGCCAGCAGTGAACAAGGGGGGAACACTGAAGCTTTCTTT	CASSEQGGNTEAFF
TRBD1	-	TRBV7-2	TRBJ1-1	TGTGCCAGCAGCTCCGGGACAGGGAACACTGAAGCTTTCTTT	CASSSGTGNTEAFF
-	once	TRBV27	TRBJ1-1	TGTGCCAGCAGTTTTGTGACCCCGAGAAACACTGAAGCTTTCTTT	CASSFVTPRNTEAFF
TRBD1	-	TRBV7-2	TRBJ2-1	TGTGCCAGCAGCTTAACCCCCAGGGACAGGGGCCACAATGAGCAGTTCTTC	CASSLTPRDRGHNEQFF
TRBD2	-	TRBV19	TRBJ2-1	TGTGCCAGTAGTATTAGCGGGAGGGCCTTCCAGGAGCAGTTCTTC	CASSISGRAFQEQFF
TRBD2	-	TRBV2	TRBJ2-3	TGTGCCAGCGTGCGGGGGGCCTGGGGCACAGATACGCAGTATTTT	CASVRGAWGTDTQYF
TRBD1	-	TRBV7-2	TRBJ2-5	TGTGCCAGCAGCACCGGACAGGGGAGGGGCCAAGAGACCCAGTACTTC	CASSTGQGRGQETQYF
-	-	TRBV15	TRBJ1-5	TGTGCCACCAGCAGAGATCGGGGACAGCCCCAGCATTTT	CATSRDRGQPQHF
-	-	TRBV18	TRBJ1-1	TGTGCCAGCTCTCAGTCTGCCGACGGCTCCTCCGCTGAAGCTTTCTTT	CASSQSADGSSAEAFF
-	-	TRBV30	TRBJ1-2	TGTGCCTGGCAGGGGCGAGGCTACACCTTC	CAWQGRGYTF